A single sample is the source of the 24 T cell receptor beta chains below, sequenced in a study of blood T cell repertoires in COVID-19. The assay was immunoSEQ multiplex PCR, and TCRdb's table has in-frame clones only and misses some. The sample lists roughly 290,000 clones; approximately 84% were seen once. The sample comprised peripheral blood. The receptors here all came from a person between 70 and 80 years old with COVID-19, enrolled during active disease.

The rearrangement links TRBV7-5 to TRBJ1-5. TRBV7-5 is flagged as a pseudogene. The length of the CDR3 is 17 residues. The CDR3 here is CVRSNNTRRYSNQPQHF. CDR3 in DNA: TGTGTCAGAAGCAACAACACTCGGCGGTATAGCAATCAGCCCCAGCATTTT.

The J gene is TRBJ1-6, the V gene TRBV6-5, with 7 bases aligning to TRBD1. The CDR3 sequence is 14 residues long. Germline trimming cut 6 bases from V and 5 bases from J; bases unmatched to any gene: 4. Germline CDR1 and CDR2: MNHEY and SVGAGI. CDR3 coding DNA: TGTGCCAGCAGAAGACAGGGTAATAATTCACCCCTCCACTTT. This codes for CASRRQGNNSPLHF.

The chain combines TRBV24-1 with TRBJ2-3; 10 bases are a match to TRBD1. Germline V gives CDR1 KGHDR, CDR2 SFDVKD. J lost 2 bases, V lost 5 bases, and 9 bases had no gene match. The CDR3 length is 17 residues. The CDR3 DNA is TGTGCCACCAGTGGCGGCGGGACAGGGGAAATCACAGATACGCAGTATTTT. It yields the protein CATSGGGTGEITDTQYF.

The gene calls are TRBV3-1 (or the pseudogene TRBV3-2) and TRBJ1-6; D remains ambiguous. CDR1 is LGHDT, CDR2 YNNKEL, per germline (reference sequence). This CDR3 has 13 residues. Trimming took 2 bases from V and 10 from J, leaving 9 bases between them. This CDR3 is CASSQPTLSPLHF. DNA for the CDR3: TGTGCCAGCAGCCAACCTACCCTCTCACCCCTCCACTTT.

The rearrangement uses TRBV27 and TRBJ2-7, with TRBD2 identical over 7 bases. Losses at the gene ends were 3 bases for V and 2 bases for J; bases not matched to a gene: 4. From germline, CDR1 is MNHEY and CDR2 SMNVEV (reference sequence). The CDR3 runs 14 residues. The CDR3 DNA reads TGTGCCAGCAGTTTGAGGGAGGGCCCCTACGAGCAGTACTTC. Protein: CASSLREGPYEQYF.

The CDR3 coding sequence is TGTGCCTCAGGCGAGCGGTTTGGGGAGCTGTTTTTT. It translates to CASGERFGELFF. The chain combines TRBV19 with TRBJ2-2, with D possibly matching TRBD2 (5 bases). The CDR3 is 12 residues long. V was pared by 11 bases and J by 8 bases, with 15 bases between. Looked up from germline, CDR1 is LNHDA and CDR2 is SQIVND (reference sequence). The entire variable domain, with the rest obtained from reference TRBV19 and TRBJ2-2, is as follows: DGGITQSPKYLFRKEGQNVTLSCEQNLNHDAMYWYRQDPGQGLRLIYYSQIVNDFQKGDIAEGYSVSREKKESFPLTVTSAQKNPTAFYLCASGERFGELFFGEGSRLTVL.

CDR3 in DNA: TGTGCCAGCAGCACGGGCGGAGGTCACACCGGGGAGCTGTTTTTT. Translation: CASSTGGGHTGELFF. V gene TRBV11-2 combines with J gene TRBJ2-2; D possibly corresponds to TRBD2 (5 bases). CDR1 is SGHAT, CDR2 FQNNGV, per germline. The V end was cut by 5 bases, the J end by 3 bases, with 13 bases between. This CDR3 is built from 15 residues.

This rearrangement joins TRBV10-3 to TRBJ1-1, with a weak D call TRBD1 (5 bases). This CDR3 region has 13 residues. The germline gives CDR1 ENHRY, CDR2 SYGVKD. Trimming removed 7 bases at V and 0 bases at J, with 9 bases between. For the CDR3, the DNA is TGTGCCATCAATCCAGGGATGAACACTGAAGCTTTCTTT. Its translation: CAINPGMNTEAFF.

V is TRBV6-5 and J is TRBJ1-3; D remains unclear. CDR1 is MNHEY and CDR2 is SVGAGI in the germline V gene. The CDR3 has 14 amino acids. The V end was cut by 4 bases, the J end by 1 base, with 8 bases between. The CDR3 here is CASSLSLSGNTIYF. CDR3 nucleotides: TGTGCCAGCAGTTTATCGTTGTCTGGAAACACCATATATTTT.

J is TRBJ1-5 and V is TRBV7-8; D ambiguous. Looked up from germline, CDR1 is SGHVS and CDR2 is FQNEAQ. Trimming left V 1 base short and J 7 bases short, with 8 bases between. CDR3 length: 13 amino acids. Written as DNA, the CDR3 is TGTGCCAGCAGCTTAGGAGAAGAGCAGCCCCAGCATTTT. As protein: CASSLGEEQPQHF.

The gene calls are TRBV9 and TRBJ1-1; D ambiguous. The germline V gene encodes CDR1 SGDLS and CDR2 YYNGEE. The CDR3 has 14 residues. The germline V and J ends were trimmed by 0 bases and 2 bases, with 8 bases remaining between them. The CDR3 nucleotides are TGTGCCAGCAGCGTAGGACACTTAAACACTGAAGCTTTCTTT. Residues: CASSVGHLNTEAFF. Looking up the rest from reference TRBV9 and TRBJ1-1 gives the full variable domain: DSGVTQTPKHLITATGQRVTLRCSPRSGDLSVYWYQQSLDQGLQFLIQYYNGEERAKGNILERFSAQQFPDLHSELNLSSLELGDSALYFCASSVGHLNTEAFFGQGTRLTVV.

The chain recombines TRBV5-6 with TRBJ1-2; D is possibly TRBD1 (5 bases). Trimming took off 3 bases at V and 4 bases at J, with 7 bases between the two ends. Germline CDR1 and CDR2: SGHDT and YYEEEE. CDR3 length: 12 residues. The CDR3, as DNA: TGTGCCAGCAGCTATGACAGCTATGGCTACACCTTC. Translation: CASSYDSYGYTF.

The rearrangement uses TRBV5-1 and TRBJ2-5; the match to TRBD2 covers 13 bases. V was pared by 4 bases and J by 4 bases, with 19 bases of the junction left unmatched. Per the germline V gene, CDR1 is SGHRS and CDR2 is YFSETQ. The length of the CDR3 is 20 residues. The CDR3 here is CASSATGTSGVLGDVETQYF. CDR3 sequence (DNA): TGCGCCAGCAGCGCTACCGGGACTAGCGGGGTCCTTGGGGATGTAGAGACCCAGTACTTC.

The rearrangement links TRBV24-1 to TRBJ1-1; D might be TRBD1 (5 bases). V lost 4 bases, J lost 0 bases, and 5 bases lay in between. The germline CDR1 and CDR2 sequences are KGHDR and SFDVKD. The CDR3 runs to 13 residues. The CDR3 protein is CATSDRVNTEAFF. The CDR3 region has the DNA TGTGCCACCAGTGACAGGGTGAACACTGAAGCTTTCTTT.

The rearrangement links TRBV5-4 to TRBJ2-3; 8 bases are a match to TRBD2. The J segment lost 1 base and the V segment lost 1 base, leaving 2 bases of the junction unmatched. There are 15 residues in the CDR3. Germline loops: CDR1 SGHNT, CDR2 YYREEE (reference sequence). CDR3: CASSLISGGTDTQYF. CDR3 bases: TGTGCCAGCAGCTTGATTAGCGGGGGCACAGATACGCAGTATTTT.

This clone has more than one count but fewer than ten. The chain combines TRBV2 with TRBJ2-5; TRBD2 agrees at 10 bases. V was pared by 4 bases and J by 2 bases, with 4 bases of the junction left unmatched. Germline CDR1 and CDR2: SNHLY and FYNNEI. The CDR3 consists of 15 residues. The CDR3 is CASSVGLAAQETQYF. CDR3 coding DNA: TGTGCCAGCAGTGTTGGACTAGCGGCACAAGAGACCCAGTACTTC.

The CDR3 loop is CASSLGRVAFF. In nucleotides, the CDR3 is TGTGCCAGCAGTTTAGGGAGGGTAGCTTTCTTT. The chain couples TRBV27 to TRBJ1-1; D is unresolved. Trimming removed 2 bases at V and 10 bases at J, with 8 bases between. The germline CDR1 and CDR2 sequences are MNHEY and SMNVEV (reference sequence). The CDR3 is made up of 11 amino acids.

The rearrangement links TRBV7-2 to TRBJ2-5; TRBD2 agrees at 9 bases. Germline CDR1 is SGHTA and CDR2 is FQGNSA. The CDR3 totals 14 residues. V shed 5 bases, J shed 2 bases, and the junction held 3 bases outside the gene matches. CDR3 in amino acids: CASSLTSGQETQYF. CDR3 DNA: TGTGCCAGCAGCCTGACTAGCGGTCAAGAGACCCAGTACTTC.

The chain uses TRBV20-1 and TRBJ2-3; D perhaps matches TRBD2 (6 bases). CDR1 and CDR2 (germline): DFQATT, SNEGSKA (reference sequence). Deletions cut 6 bases from V and 5 bases from J, with 9 bases between. The CDR3 is 11 amino acids. In nucleotides, the CDR3 is TGCAGTGCGGCGCGGGGAGATACGCAGTATTTT. As protein: CSAARGDTQYF.

About this clone itself: One junction end disagrees with the germline gene, perhaps due to a read error. The chain carries TRBV7-2 and TRBJ2-5; 10 nucleotides match TRBD1. The CDR3 is 15 amino acids. Germline V lookup: CDR1 SGHTA, CDR2 FQGNSA. CDR3 protein: CASRLAGQGGETQYF. The CDR3 bases are TGTGCCAGCAGATTAGCCGGACAGGGGGGAGAGACCCAGTACTTC.

The J gene is TRBJ1-1, the V gene TRBV6-1; D unclear. Trimming took 2 bases from V and 0 from J, leaving 13 bases between them. The length of the CDR3 is 16 residues. The germline gives CDR1 MNHNS, CDR2 SASEGT. In DNA form, the CDR3 reads TGTGCCAGCAGTGAAATTGGATGGACTATGAACACTGAAGCTTTCTTT. Its protein product is CASSEIGWTMNTEAFF.

In this sample, this clone turned up a few times. The rearrangement links TRBV11-3 to TRBJ2-3; 11 positions match TRBD2. The CDR3 totals 15 residues. The germline CDR1 and CDR2 sequences are SGHNT and YENEEA. The V segment lost 5 bases and the J segment 4 bases; nucleotides outside the gene matches: 5. CDR3 sequence: CASSTTSGSADTQYF. The CDR3 DNA reads as TGTGCCAGCAGCACAACTAGCGGGAGCGCAGATACGCAGTATTTT.

The chain carries TRBV28 and TRBJ1-1; 7 nucleotides match TRBD1. CDR3 length equals 17 residues. Germline values: CDR1 MDHEN, CDR2 SYDVKM. The junction had 14 bases not matched to a gene; V was cut back by 4 bases and J by 3 bases. CDR3 sequence (DNA): TGTGCCAGCAGTTCCCCAAGGGGGCCAATACTTTACACTGAAGCTTTCTTT. This sequence encodes CASSSPRGPILYTEAFF.

The chain carries TRBV28 and TRBJ1-1, with D hard to call. Germline V gives CDR1 MDHEN, CDR2 SYDVKM. This CDR3 comprises 16 residues. Trimming took 6 bases from V and 0 from J, leaving 17 bases between them. The CDR3 DNA sequence: TGTGCCAGCAGCCGACCAGCGCGCGCCCTGAACACTGAAGCTTTCTTT. Translating gives CASSRPARALNTEAFF.